The present T cell receptor (beta chain) was sequenced within a study of blood T cell repertoires in COVID-19. This clone was recorded only once. The germline V gene has CDR1 SGHRS and CDR2 YFSETQ. This CDR3 is 15 amino acids long. V lost 4 bases and J lost 9, with 19 bases in between. TCRdb's copy holds only in-frame clones and misses some; the assay was immunoSEQ multiplex PCR. The profile shows over 250,000 clones, 75% to 90% of them singletons. Sequencing input: peripheral blood. The V call is TRBV5-1, the J call TRBJ2-2; D perhaps matches TRBD2 (7 bases). The source of this sequence is a woman aged 50 to 65 with COVID-19, enrolled during active disease. The CDR3 here is CASSRGASGERELFF. In DNA form, the CDR3 reads TGCGCCAGCAGCCGGGGGGCTAGTGGAGAAAGGGAGCTGTTTTTT.